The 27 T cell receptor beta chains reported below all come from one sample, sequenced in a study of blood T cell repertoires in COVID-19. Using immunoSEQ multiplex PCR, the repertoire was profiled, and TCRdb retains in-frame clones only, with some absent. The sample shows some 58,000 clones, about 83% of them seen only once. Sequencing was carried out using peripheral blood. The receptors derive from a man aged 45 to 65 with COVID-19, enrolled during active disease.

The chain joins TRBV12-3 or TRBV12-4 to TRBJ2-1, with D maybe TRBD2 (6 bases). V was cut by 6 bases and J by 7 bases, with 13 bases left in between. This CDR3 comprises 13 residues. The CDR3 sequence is CASRTSRSNEQFF. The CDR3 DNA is TGTGCCAGCAGAACTAGCCGATCTAATGAGCAGTTCTTC.

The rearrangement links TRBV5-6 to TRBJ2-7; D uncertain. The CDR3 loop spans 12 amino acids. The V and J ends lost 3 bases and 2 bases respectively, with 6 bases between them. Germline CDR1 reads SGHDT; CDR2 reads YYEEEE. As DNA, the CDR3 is TGTGCCAGCAGCTCCGTCCCCTACGAGCAGTACTTC. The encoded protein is CASSSVPYEQYF.

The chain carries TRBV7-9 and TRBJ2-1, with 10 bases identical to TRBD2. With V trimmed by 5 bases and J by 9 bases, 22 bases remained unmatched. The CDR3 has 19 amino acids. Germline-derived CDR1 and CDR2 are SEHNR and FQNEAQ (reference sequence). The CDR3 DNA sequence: TGTGCCAGCAGCCCCAGCGGTCTAGCGGGAGCCCTCCGAGTAAGTGAGCAGTTCTTC. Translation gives CASSPSGLAGALRVSEQFF. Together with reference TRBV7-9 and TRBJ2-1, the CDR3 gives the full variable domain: DTGVSQNPRHKITKRGQNVTFRCDPISEHNRLYWYRQTLGQGPEFLTYFQNEAQLEKSRLLSDRFSAERPKGSFSTLEIQRTEQGDSAMYLCASSPSGLAGALRVSEQFFGPGTRLTVL.

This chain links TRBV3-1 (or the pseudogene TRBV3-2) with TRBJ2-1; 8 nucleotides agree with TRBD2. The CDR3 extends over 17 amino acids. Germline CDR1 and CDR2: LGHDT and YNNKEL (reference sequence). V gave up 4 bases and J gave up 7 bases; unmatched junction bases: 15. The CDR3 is CASSPERLAQRGNEQFF. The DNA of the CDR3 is TGTGCCAGCAGCCCGGAACGACTAGCGCAAAGGGGGAATGAGCAGTTCTTC.

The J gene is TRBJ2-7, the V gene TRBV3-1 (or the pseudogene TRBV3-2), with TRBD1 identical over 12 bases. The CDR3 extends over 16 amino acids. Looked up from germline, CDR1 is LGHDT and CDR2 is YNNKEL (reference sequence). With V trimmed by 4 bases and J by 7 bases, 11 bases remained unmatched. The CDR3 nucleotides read TGTGCCAGCAGCCTCCACCCCGGGACAGGGGGCAGGGAGCAGTACTTC. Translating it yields CASSLHPGTGGREQYF.

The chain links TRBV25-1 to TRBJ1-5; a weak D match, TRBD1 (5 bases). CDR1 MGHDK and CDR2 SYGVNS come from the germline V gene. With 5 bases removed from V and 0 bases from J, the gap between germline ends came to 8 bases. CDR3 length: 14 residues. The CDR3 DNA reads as TGTGCCAGCAGTCAGGGCCATAGCAATCAGCCCCAGCATTTT. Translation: CASSQGHSNQPQHF.

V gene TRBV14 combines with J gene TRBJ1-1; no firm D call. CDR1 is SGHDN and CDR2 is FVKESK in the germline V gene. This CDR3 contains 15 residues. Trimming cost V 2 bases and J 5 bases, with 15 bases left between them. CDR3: CASSQRTGRRTEAFF. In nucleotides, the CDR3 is TGTGCCAGCAGCCAACGGACTGGGAGAAGGACTGAAGCTTTCTTT.

The CDR3 DNA reads as TGTGCCAGCAGCTTAGACAGCTCTAACTATGGCTACACCTTC. Its protein is CASSLDSSNYGYTF. The V and J genes are TRBV7-2 and TRBJ1-2; D is unresolved. CDR1 SGHTA and CDR2 FQGNSA come from the germline V gene. CDR3 size: 14 residues. Trimming removed 1 base at V and 0 bases at J, with 6 bases between.

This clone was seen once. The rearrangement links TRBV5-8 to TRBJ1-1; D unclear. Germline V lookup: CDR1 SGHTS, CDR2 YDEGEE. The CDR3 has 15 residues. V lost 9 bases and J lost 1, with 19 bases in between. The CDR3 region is CATNRRSGPNTEAFF. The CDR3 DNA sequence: TGTGCCACGAACAGACGAAGTGGGCCGAACACTGAAGCTTTCTTT.

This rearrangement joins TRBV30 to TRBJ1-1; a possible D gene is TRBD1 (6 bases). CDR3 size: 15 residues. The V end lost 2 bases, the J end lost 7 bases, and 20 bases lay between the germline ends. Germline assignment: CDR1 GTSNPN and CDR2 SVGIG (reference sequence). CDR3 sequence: CAWSRGGRAADEAFF. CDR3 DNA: TGTGCCTGGAGTAGAGGGGGTCGGGCGGCTGATGAAGCTTTCTTT.

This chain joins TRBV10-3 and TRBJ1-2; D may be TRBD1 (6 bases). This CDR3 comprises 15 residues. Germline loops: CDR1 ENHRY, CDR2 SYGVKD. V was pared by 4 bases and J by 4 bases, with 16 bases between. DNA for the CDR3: TGTGCCATCAGTGGCGGCGTGACAGGCCCCTATGGCTACACCTTC. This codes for CAISGGVTGPYGYTF.

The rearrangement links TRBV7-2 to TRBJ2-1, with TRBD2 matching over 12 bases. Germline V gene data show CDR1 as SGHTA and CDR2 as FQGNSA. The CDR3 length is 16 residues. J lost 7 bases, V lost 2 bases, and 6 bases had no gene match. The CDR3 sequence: CASSLIRLAGVNEQFF. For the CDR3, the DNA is TGTGCCAGCAGCTTAATTCGACTAGCGGGAGTTAATGAGCAGTTCTTC.

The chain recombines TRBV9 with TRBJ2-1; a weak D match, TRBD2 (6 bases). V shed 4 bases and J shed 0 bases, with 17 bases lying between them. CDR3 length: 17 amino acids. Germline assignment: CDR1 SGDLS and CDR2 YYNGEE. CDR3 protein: CASSPRDSHLSYNEQFF. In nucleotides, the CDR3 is TGTGCCAGCAGCCCCCGGGACTCGCACCTCTCCTACAATGAGCAGTTCTTC.

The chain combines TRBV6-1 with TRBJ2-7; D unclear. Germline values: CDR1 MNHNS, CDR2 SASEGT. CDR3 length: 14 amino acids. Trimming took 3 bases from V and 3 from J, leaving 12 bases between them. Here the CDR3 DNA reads TGTGCCAGCAGTGAGGAACCAAGACACTACGAGCAGTACTTC. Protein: CASSEEPRHYEQYF.

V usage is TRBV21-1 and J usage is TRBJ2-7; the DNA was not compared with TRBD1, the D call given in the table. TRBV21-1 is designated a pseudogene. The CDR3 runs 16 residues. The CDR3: CASSKDRQGSSYEQYF. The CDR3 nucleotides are TGTGCCAGCAGCAAAGATAGACAGGGGAGCTCCTACGAGCAGTACTTC.

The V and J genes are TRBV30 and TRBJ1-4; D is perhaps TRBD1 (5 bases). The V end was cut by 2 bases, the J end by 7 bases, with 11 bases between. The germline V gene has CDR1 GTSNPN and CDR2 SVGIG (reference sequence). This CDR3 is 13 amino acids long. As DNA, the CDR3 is TGTGCCTGGAGTCTGGGGGGTATTGAAAAACTGTTTTTT. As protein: CAWSLGGIEKLFF.

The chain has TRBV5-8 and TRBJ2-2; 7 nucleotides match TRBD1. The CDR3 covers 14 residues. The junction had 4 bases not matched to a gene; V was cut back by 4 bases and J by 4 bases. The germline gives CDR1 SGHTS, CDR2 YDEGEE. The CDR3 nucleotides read TGTGCCAGCAGCCCGCGACAGGGCACCGGGGAGCTGTTTTTT. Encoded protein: CASSPRQGTGELFF.

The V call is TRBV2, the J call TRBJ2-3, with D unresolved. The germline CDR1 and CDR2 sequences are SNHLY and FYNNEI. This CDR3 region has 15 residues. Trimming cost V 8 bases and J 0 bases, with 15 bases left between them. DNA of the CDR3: TGTGCCAGCTTAGCCCATGAACTTAGCACAGATACGCAGTATTTT. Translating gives CASLAHELSTDTQYF.

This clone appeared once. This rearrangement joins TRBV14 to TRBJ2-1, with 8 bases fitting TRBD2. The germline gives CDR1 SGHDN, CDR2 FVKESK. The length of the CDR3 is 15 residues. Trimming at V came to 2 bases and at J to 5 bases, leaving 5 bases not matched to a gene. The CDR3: CASSQLSGSHNEQFF. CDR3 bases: TGTGCCAGCAGCCAACTGAGCGGGAGTCACAATGAGCAGTTCTTC.

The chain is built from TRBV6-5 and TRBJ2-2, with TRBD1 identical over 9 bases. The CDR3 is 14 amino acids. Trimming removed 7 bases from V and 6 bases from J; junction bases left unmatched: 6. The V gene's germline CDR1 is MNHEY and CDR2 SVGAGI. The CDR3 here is CASNRDRAAGELFF. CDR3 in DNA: TGTGCCAGCAACAGGGACAGGGCCGCCGGGGAGCTGTTTTTT.

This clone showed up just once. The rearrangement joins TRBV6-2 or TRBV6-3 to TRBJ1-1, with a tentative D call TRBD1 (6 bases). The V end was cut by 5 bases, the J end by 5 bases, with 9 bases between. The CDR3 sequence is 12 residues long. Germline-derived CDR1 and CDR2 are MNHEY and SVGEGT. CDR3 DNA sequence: TGTGCCAGCAGTAGGACAGCTACTGAAGCTTTCTTT. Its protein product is CASSRTATEAFF.

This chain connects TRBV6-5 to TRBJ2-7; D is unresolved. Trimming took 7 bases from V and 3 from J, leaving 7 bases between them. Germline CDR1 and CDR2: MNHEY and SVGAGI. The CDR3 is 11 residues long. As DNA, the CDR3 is TGTGCCAGCACAGCGATCTACGAGCAGTACTTC. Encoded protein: CASTAIYEQYF.

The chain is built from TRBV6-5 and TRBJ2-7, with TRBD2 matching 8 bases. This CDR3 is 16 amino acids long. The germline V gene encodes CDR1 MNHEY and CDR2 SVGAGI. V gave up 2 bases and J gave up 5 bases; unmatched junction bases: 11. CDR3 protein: CASSYSAGAGADEQYF. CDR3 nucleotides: TGTGCCAGCAGTTACAGTGCCGGAGCGGGAGCAGACGAGCAGTACTTC.

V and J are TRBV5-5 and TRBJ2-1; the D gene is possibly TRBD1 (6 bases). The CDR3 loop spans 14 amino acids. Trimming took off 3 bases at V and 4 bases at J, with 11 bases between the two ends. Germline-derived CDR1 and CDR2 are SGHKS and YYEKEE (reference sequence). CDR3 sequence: CASSSSDRYNEQFF. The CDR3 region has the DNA TGTGCCAGCAGCTCCTCTGACAGGTACAATGAGCAGTTCTTC.

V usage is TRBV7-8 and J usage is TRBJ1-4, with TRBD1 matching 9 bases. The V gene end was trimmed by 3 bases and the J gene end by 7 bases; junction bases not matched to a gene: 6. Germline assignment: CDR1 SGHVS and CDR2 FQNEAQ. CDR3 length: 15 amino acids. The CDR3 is CASSFRQGEAEKLFF. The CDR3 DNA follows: TGTGCCAGCAGCTTCCGACAGGGGGAAGCTGAAAAACTGTTTTTT.

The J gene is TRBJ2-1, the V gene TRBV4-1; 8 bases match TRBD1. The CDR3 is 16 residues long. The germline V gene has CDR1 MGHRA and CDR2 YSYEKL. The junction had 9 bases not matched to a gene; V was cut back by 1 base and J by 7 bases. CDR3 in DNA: TGCGCCAGCAGCCAAGTCTCCAGGGGACAGGCGAATGAGCAGTTCTTC. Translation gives CASSQVSRGQANEQFF.

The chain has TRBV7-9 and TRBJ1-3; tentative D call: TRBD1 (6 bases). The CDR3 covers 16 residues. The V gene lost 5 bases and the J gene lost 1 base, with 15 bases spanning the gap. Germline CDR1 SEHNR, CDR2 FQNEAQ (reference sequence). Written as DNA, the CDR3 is TGTGCCAGCAGCCAGGGACACGTGGGGTCTGGAAACACCATATATTTT. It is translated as CASSQGHVGSGNTIYF.